These 15 T cell receptor beta chains were all obtained from the same sample, sequenced in a study of identical twins. TCRdb re-derived calls from the 5' RACE reads in MiXCR, one entry per CDR3 protein. The table includes 200,000 to 250,000 distinct CDR3 sequences, over 9.5% detected once. These data were likewise used in another study, on yellow fever vaccine responses in identical twins.

Input material: memory (CD45RO+) T cells sorted from blood. These receptor sequences come from a woman under 30 in good health.

The chain uses TRBV5-6 and TRBJ1-6; weak D call: TRBD1 (5 bases). Deletions cut 2 bases from V and 12 bases from J, with 18 bases between. The CDR3 consists of 15 residues. From germline, CDR1 is SGHDT and CDR2 YYEEEE. CDR3 DNA: TGTGCCAGCAGCTTTGACAGCCTCCTCATGGAACCCCTCCACTTT. This translates into CASSFDSLLMEPLHF.

This chain links TRBV6-5 with TRBJ2-1; D not resolved. CDR1 and CDR2 (germline): MNHEY, SVGAGI. The CDR3 has 15 residues. V lost 10 bases and J lost 5, with 21 bases in between. The CDR3 sequence: CATRLPGQLHNEQFF. CDR3 nucleotides: TGTGCCACCAGATTACCTGGGCAACTTCACAATGAGCAGTTCTTC.

This clonotype occurred a few times. This chain joins TRBV14 and TRBJ2-7, with TRBD2 matching over 8 bases. J was trimmed by 3 bases and V by 5 bases; bases with no gene match: 12. This CDR3 is built from 16 residues. Germline V gene data show CDR1 as SGHDN and CDR2 as FVKESK. Written as DNA, the CDR3 is TGTGCCAGCAGCAGCCCTAGGACTAGCTCGATCTACGAGCAGTACTTC. Its protein is CASSSPRTSSIYEQYF.

This clonotype came up a few times. The rearrangement uses TRBV2 and TRBJ1-6; tentative D call: TRBD1 (5 bases). Trimming stripped 6 bases from V and 5 bases from J, with 14 bases between. CDR3 length equals 15 residues. The germline CDR1 and CDR2 sequences are SNHLY and FYNNEI. The CDR3 region is CASRVGDGHNSPLHF. DNA for the CDR3: TGTGCCAGCAGGGTCGGGGACGGACATAATTCACCCCTCCACTTT.

This clonotype occurred a few times. The rearrangement uses TRBV28 and TRBJ1-1; no clear D gene. The V gene lost 3 bases and the J gene lost 12 bases, with 8 bases spanning the gap. Per the germline V gene, CDR1 is MDHEN and CDR2 is SYDVKM. The CDR3 is 10 residues long. The CDR3 DNA follows: TGTGCCAGCAGTTTGGGGAGGTCTTTCTTT. It translates to CASSLGRSFF.

Ten or more counts support this clonotype. The chain couples TRBV5-1 to TRBJ2-2, with 8 positions matching TRBD1. From germline, CDR1 is SGHRS and CDR2 YFSETQ. This CDR3 has 20 amino acids. After removal of 2 bases from V and 3 bases from J, the junction contained 18 bases not matched to a gene. CDR3 sequence reads: CASSLFPRTGIGSHTGELFF. The CDR3 nucleotides read TGCGCCAGCAGCTTATTCCCCCGGACAGGGATCGGCTCCCACACCGGGGAGCTGTTTTTT.

This clonotype was found many times. The chain uses TRBV20-1 and TRBJ2-1; D is unclear. Per the germline V gene, CDR1 is DFQATT and CDR2 is SNEGSKA (reference sequence). Between the trimmed V and J ends, which lost 1 base and 5 bases, there was a span of 18 bases. This CDR3 comprises 16 residues. CDR3 residues: CSARAPGRGANNEQFF. The CDR3 coding sequence is TGCAGTGCTAGAGCCCCTGGGCGAGGAGCAAACAATGAGCAGTTCTTC.

This clonotype was counted many times. V gene TRBV4-3 combines with J gene TRBJ2-2; D possibly corresponds to TRBD1 (6 bases). Trimming removed 2 bases from V and 6 bases from J, with 10 bases in between. Germline V gene lookup returns CDR1 LGHNA and CDR2 YSLEER. This CDR3 has 14 residues. CDR3 region: CASSQLRQAGELFF. For the CDR3, the DNA is TGCGCCAGCAGCCAACTCCGACAGGCCGGGGAGCTGTTTTTT.

This chain uses TRBV4-2 with TRBJ1-4; 8 bases match TRBD1. The CDR3 has 15 residues. Per the germline V gene, CDR1 is LGHNA and CDR2 is YNFKEQ. The V gene end was trimmed by 2 bases and the J gene end by 10 bases; junction bases not matched to a gene: 9. CDR3 in amino acids: CASSQMTGASVKLFF. In DNA, the CDR3 is TGTGCCAGCAGCCAAATGACAGGGGCGTCTGTAAAACTGTTTTTT.

This rearrangement joins TRBV12-3 or TRBV12-4 to TRBJ1-1; TRBD1 matches 8 bases. J gave up 3 bases and V 4 bases, and 13 bases lay outside the gene matches. This CDR3 is built from 17 residues. The CDR3 DNA follows: TGTGCCAGCAGTTCAGGACAGGGATTCGGCACGGACACTGAAGCTTTCTTT. Translating it yields CASSSGQGFGTDTEAFF.

This clonotype was counted only a few times. An end of the junction does not agree with germline; a read error may underlie this. This CDR3 is CASSLKMPGLAGDNEQFF. CDR3 DNA: TGTGCTAGCAGCTTGAAAATGCCCGGACTAGCGGGGGACAATGAGCAGTTCTTC. This chain connects TRBV7-7 to TRBJ2-1; the match to TRBD2 covers 13 bases. The CDR3 is made up of 18 amino acids. Germline values: CDR1 SSHAT, CDR2 FNYEAQ (reference sequence).

This clonotype was observed a single time. The junction does not match germline at one end; this may be a read error. The V call is TRBV30, the J call TRBJ2-1, with TRBD2 matching 9 bases. The CDR3 sequence is 14 residues long. Germline CDR1 and CDR2: GTSNPN and SVGIG (reference sequence). The CDR3 loop reads CAWSWRGGGNEQFF. The CDR3 region has the DNA TGTGCATGGAGCTGGCGGGGGGGCGGGAATGAGCAGTTCTTC.

CDR3 coding DNA: TGTGCCATCAGTGAGTCTGCAGACCCCCTAAGGCAGTACTTC. This translates into CAISESADPLRQYF. V usage is TRBV10-3 and J usage is TRBJ2-7; D gene unclear. The CDR3 extends over 14 amino acids. Germline CDR1 ENHRY, CDR2 SYGVKD. Trimming removed 0 bases at V and 9 bases at J, with 15 bases between.

This clonotype was recorded a few times. The chain has TRBV7-2 and TRBJ2-5, with 7 bases aligning to TRBD1. The CDR3 is 15 amino acids. The V segment lost 1 base and the J segment 0 bases; nucleotides outside the gene matches: 2. CDR1 is SGHTA and CDR2 is FQGNSA in the germline V gene. The CDR3, as DNA: TGTGCCAGCAGCTTAGGAGGGGGCAACCAAGAGACCCAGTACTTC. This sequence encodes CASSLGGGNQETQYF.

This clonotype was observed many times. This chain uses TRBV7-9 with TRBJ2-2; TRBD1 agrees at 9 bases. Germline assignment: CDR1 SEHNR and CDR2 FQNEAQ (reference sequence). The length of the CDR3 is 14 residues. V was pared by 3 bases and J by 6 bases, with 2 bases of the junction left unmatched. CDR3 sequence reads: CASSFGTGSGELFF. CDR3 nucleotide sequence: TGTGCCAGCAGCTTCGGGACAGGGTCCGGGGAGCTGTTTTTT. The whole variable domain, remainder taken from reference TRBV7-9 and TRBJ2-2, is DTGVSQNPRHKITKRGQNVTFRCDPISEHNRLYWYRQTLGQGPEFLTYFQNEAQLEKSRLLSDRFSAERPKGSFSTLEIQRTEQGDSAMYLCASSFGTGSGELFFGEGSRLTVL.